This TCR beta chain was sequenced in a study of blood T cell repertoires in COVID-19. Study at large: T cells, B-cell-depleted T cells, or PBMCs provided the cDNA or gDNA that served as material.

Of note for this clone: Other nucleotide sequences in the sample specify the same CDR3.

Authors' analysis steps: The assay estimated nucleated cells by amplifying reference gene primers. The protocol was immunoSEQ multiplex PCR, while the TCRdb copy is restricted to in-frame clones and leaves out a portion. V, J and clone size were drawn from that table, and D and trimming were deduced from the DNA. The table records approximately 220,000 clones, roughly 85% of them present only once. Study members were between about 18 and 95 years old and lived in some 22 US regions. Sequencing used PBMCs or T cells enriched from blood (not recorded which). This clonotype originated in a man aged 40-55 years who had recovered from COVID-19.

CDR3 bases: TGTGCCAGCAGCTTAGCACAGGGGACTGAAGCTTTCTTT. Translated: CASSLAQGTEAFF. This chain uses TRBV7-2 with TRBJ1-1; 7 bases match TRBD1. Germline CDR1 reads SGHTA; CDR2 reads FQGNSA. The V segment lost 0 bases and the J segment 5 bases; nucleotides outside the gene matches: 0. This CDR3 is built from 13 residues.